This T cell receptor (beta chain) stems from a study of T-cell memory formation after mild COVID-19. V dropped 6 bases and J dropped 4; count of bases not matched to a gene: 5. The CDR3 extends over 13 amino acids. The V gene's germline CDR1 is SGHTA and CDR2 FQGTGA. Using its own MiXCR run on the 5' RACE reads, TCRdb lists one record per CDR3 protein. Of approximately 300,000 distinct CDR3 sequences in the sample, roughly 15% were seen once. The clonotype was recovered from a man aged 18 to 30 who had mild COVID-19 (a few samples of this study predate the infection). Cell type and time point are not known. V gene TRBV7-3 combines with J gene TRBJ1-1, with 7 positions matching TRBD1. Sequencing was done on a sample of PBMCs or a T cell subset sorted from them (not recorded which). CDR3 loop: CASSTGEVTEAFF. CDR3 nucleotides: TGTGCCAGCAGTACAGGGGAAGTCACTGAAGCTTTCTTT.